A selection of T cell receptor beta chains follows, all from one sample in a study of cytomegalovirus exposure and HLA in healthy donors. Using immunoSEQ multiplex PCR, the repertoire was profiled, and TCRdb retains in-frame clones only, with some absent. The repertoire holds 150,000 to 170,000 clones, with roughly 74% as singletons. Sequenced sample: PBMCs. These receptors all stem from a man between 18 and 35 years old in good health and CMV-seronegative. CDR3s include the opening cysteine and the closing phenylalanine or tryptophan. D genes are given only for firm matches. Where a row states a size, it is once, few, many or the class of an expanded clone; other rows omit it.

cdr3_aa: CASSYSGGAGETQYF; cdr3_nt: TGTGCCAGCAGTTACTCGGGGGGGGCGGGAGAGACCCAGTACTTC; d_call: -; j_call: TRBJ2-5; clone_size: -; v_call: TRBV6-5
cdr3_aa: CASSPPMTDTGELFF; cdr3_nt: TGTGCCAGCTCACCACCCATGACAGACACCGGGGAGCTGTTTTTT; d_call: -; j_call: TRBJ2-2; clone_size: -; v_call: TRBV18
cdr3_aa: CASSLVGSAGPNYGYTF; cdr3_nt: TGCGCCAGCAGCTTGGTCGGCAGCGCGGGGCCTAACTATGGCTACACCTTC; d_call: -; j_call: TRBJ1-2; clone_size: -; v_call: TRBV5-1
cdr3_aa: CASSLGPGPYSGANGLTF; cdr3_nt: TGTGCCAGCAGCTTAGGGCCAGGGCCCTACTCTGGGGCCAACGGCCTGACTTTC; d_call: -; j_call: TRBJ2-6; clone_size: -; v_call: TRBV7-6
cdr3_aa: CASSTGQGDTGELFF; cdr3_nt: TGTGCCAGCAGCACCGGACAGGGGGACACCGGGGAGCTGTTTTTT; d_call: TRBD1; j_call: TRBJ2-2; clone_size: -; v_call: TRBV11-3
cdr3_aa: CGGRWSNQPQHF; cdr3_nt: TGTGGGGGCAGGTGGAGCAATCAGCCCCAGCATTTT; d_call: -; j_call: TRBJ1-5; clone_size: -; v_call: TRBV11-2
cdr3_aa: CASSVDVSASGANVLTF; cdr3_nt: TGTGCCAGCAGCGTAGACGTCAGCGCCTCTGGGGCCAACGTCCTGACTTTC; d_call: -; j_call: TRBJ2-6; clone_size: -; v_call: TRBV9
cdr3_aa: CASLGGSTEAFF; cdr3_nt: TGTGCCAGCTTGGGGGGGTCCACTGAAGCTTTCTTT; d_call: -; j_call: TRBJ1-1; clone_size: once; v_call: TRBV19
cdr3_aa: CASSQAVIYGYTF; cdr3_nt: TGTGCCAGCAGCCAAGCGGTAATCTATGGCTACACCTTC; d_call: -; j_call: TRBJ1-2; clone_size: -; v_call: TRBV14
cdr3_aa: CASSLGPLRGSETEAFF; cdr3_nt: TGTGCCAGCAGCTTAGGCCCCCTAAGGGGAAGTGAGACTGAAGCTTTCTTT; d_call: -; j_call: TRBJ1-1; clone_size: -; v_call: TRBV13
cdr3_aa: CASSQDTDVAQHF; cdr3_nt: TGTGCCAGCAGCCAAGATACAGACGTAGCCCAGCATTTT; d_call: -; j_call: TRBJ1-5; clone_size: -; v_call: TRBV4-2
cdr3_aa: CASRYRAGGISYNSPLHF; cdr3_nt: TGTGCCAGCAGATATAGGGCAGGGGGCATCTCCTATAATTCACCCCTCCACTTT; d_call: TRBD1; j_call: TRBJ1-6; clone_size: few; v_call: TRBV28
cdr3_aa: CASSLAPGLPRNEQFF; cdr3_nt: TGTGCCAGCAGCTTAGCCCCGGGACTCCCTAGGAATGAGCAGTTCTTC; d_call: -; j_call: TRBJ2-1; clone_size: -; v_call: TRBV7-2
cdr3_aa: CASILRLAGFPSSTDTQYF; cdr3_nt: TGTGCCAGCATCCTTAGACTAGCGGGGTTTCCTTCCAGCACAGATACGCAGTATTTT; d_call: TRBD2; j_call: TRBJ2-3; clone_size: -; v_call: TRBV2
cdr3_aa: CSVGMSGPAEQYF; cdr3_nt: TGCAGCGTTGGTATGTCAGGTCCTGCCGAGCAGTACTTC; d_call: -; j_call: TRBJ2-7; clone_size: -; v_call: TRBV29-1
cdr3_aa: CASSLGLGSGSSSYEQYF; cdr3_nt: TGTGCCAGCAGCTTAGGCTTGGGTAGCGGGTCCAGCTCCTACGAGCAGTACTTC; d_call: TRBD2; j_call: TRBJ2-7; clone_size: -; v_call: TRBV7-9
cdr3_aa: CASSERPGDRRCNEQFF; cdr3_nt: TGTGCCAGCAGTGAAAGGCCCGGAGACAGACGCTGCAATGAGCAGTTCTTC; d_call: -; j_call: TRBJ2-1; clone_size: -; v_call: TRBV25-1
cdr3_aa: CASSYHDRGAGNTIYF; cdr3_nt: TGTGCCAGCAGCTACCACGACAGGGGGGCTGGAAACACCATATATTTT; d_call: TRBD1; j_call: TRBJ1-3; clone_size: -; v_call: TRBV7-2
cdr3_aa: CASSLTQGKSNQPQHF; cdr3_nt: TGTGCCAGCAGTTTGACTCAGGGGAAAAGCAATCAGCCCCAGCATTTT; d_call: -; j_call: TRBJ1-5; clone_size: -; v_call: TRBV28
cdr3_aa: CASSYMGLYNEQFF; cdr3_nt: TGTGCCAGTAGTTACATGGGACTTTACAATGAGCAGTTCTTC; d_call: -; j_call: TRBJ2-1; clone_size: -; v_call: TRBV19
cdr3_aa: CASSPGEGFYGYTF; cdr3_nt: TGCGCCAGCAGCCCAGGGGAGGGTTTCTATGGCTACACCTTC; d_call: -; j_call: TRBJ1-2; clone_size: -; v_call: TRBV4-3
cdr3_aa: CASSKLVGGVTRDTQYF; cdr3_nt: TGTGCCAGCAGCAAGCTAGTCGGGGGGGTCACGAGGGATACGCAGTATTTT; d_call: TRBD2; j_call: TRBJ2-3; clone_size: -; v_call: TRBV7-9
cdr3_aa: CASSLGRGSTKGNTIYF; cdr3_nt: TGTGCCAGCAGCTTAGGGAGAGGGTCCACGAAAGGAAACACCATATATTTT; d_call: -; j_call: TRBJ1-3; clone_size: -; v_call: TRBV11-2
cdr3_aa: CASSTGKGTGELFF; cdr3_nt: TGTGCCAGCAGTACAGGGAAGGGCACCGGGGAGCTGTTTTTT; d_call: -; j_call: TRBJ2-2; clone_size: -; v_call: TRBV2
cdr3_aa: CASLRGAEVYGYTF; cdr3_nt: TGTGCCAGCCTAAGAGGTGCGGAGGTCTATGGCTACACCTTC; d_call: -; j_call: TRBJ1-2; clone_size: -; v_call: TRBV28
cdr3_aa: CASSRLAGGHGTQYF; cdr3_nt: TGTGCCAGCAGCCGCCTAGCGGGGGGGCACGGGACCCAGTACTTC; d_call: TRBD2; j_call: TRBJ2-5; clone_size: -; v_call: TRBV7-9
cdr3_aa: CASSVSSGPTYEQYF; cdr3_nt: TGTGCCAGCAGCGTATCCAGCGGGCCCACCTACGAGCAGTACTTC; d_call: -; j_call: TRBJ2-7; clone_size: -; v_call: TRBV9
cdr3_aa: CASSTGQVEETQYF; cdr3_nt: TGTGCCAGTTCAACGGGACAGGTGGAGGAGACCCAGTACTTC; d_call: TRBD1; j_call: TRBJ2-5; clone_size: -; v_call: TRBV27
cdr3_aa: CASSLGPSTPGQNYGYTF; cdr3_nt: TGTGCCAGCTCACTGGGGCCCTCCACCCCGGGACAGAACTATGGCTACACCTTC; d_call: TRBD1; j_call: TRBJ1-2; clone_size: -; v_call: TRBV18
cdr3_aa: CARDRGPGGYTF; cdr3_nt: TGTGCCAGGGACAGGGGCCCGGGAGGCTACACCTTC; d_call: TRBD1; j_call: TRBJ1-2; clone_size: -; v_call: TRBV2
cdr3_aa: CASSLGGDSGANGLTF; cdr3_nt: TGTGCCAGCAGCTTAGGGGGGGACTCTGGGGCCAACGGCCTGACTTTC; d_call: -; j_call: TRBJ2-6; clone_size: few; v_call: TRBV7-2
cdr3_aa: CAWSVGNRGFTGELFF; cdr3_nt: TGTGCCTGGAGTGTAGGTAACAGGGGATTCACCGGGGAGCTGTTTTTT; d_call: TRBD1; j_call: TRBJ2-2; clone_size: -; v_call: TRBV30
cdr3_aa: CAGSPPDSNQPQHF; cdr3_nt: TGTGCCGGCAGTCCCCCAGATAGCAATCAGCCCCAGCATTTT; d_call: -; j_call: TRBJ1-5; clone_size: -; v_call: TRBV6-1
cdr3_aa: CASTLGQGDSPLHF; cdr3_nt: TGTGCCAGCACCCTTGGACAGGGGGATTCACCCCTCCACTTT; d_call: TRBD1; j_call: TRBJ1-6; clone_size: -; v_call: TRBV6-6
cdr3_aa: CASSGQRESTDTQYF; cdr3_nt: TGTGCCAGCAGCGGCCAGCGGGAGAGCACAGATACGCAGTATTTT; d_call: TRBD2; j_call: TRBJ2-3; clone_size: -; v_call: TRBV7-9
cdr3_aa: CSVRGISLTPSNLGVQYF; cdr3_nt: TGCAGCGTTCGCGGGATTTCCCTGACCCCCTCGAACTTAGGGGTTCAGTACTTC; d_call: -; j_call: TRBJ2-4; clone_size: few; v_call: TRBV29-1
cdr3_aa: CASSLRVSEGFRYGYTF; cdr3_nt: TGTGCCAGCAGCTTGAGGGTCTCGGAGGGGTTTCGCTATGGCTACACCTTC; d_call: -; j_call: TRBJ1-2; clone_size: -; v_call: TRBV7-8
cdr3_aa: CASSLQGRTNEKLFF; cdr3_nt: TGCGCCAGCAGCTTACAGGGGCGCACTAATGAAAAACTGTTTTTT; d_call: TRBD1; j_call: TRBJ1-4; clone_size: -; v_call: TRBV5-1
cdr3_aa: CASSQDLRRGSYNSYEQYF; cdr3_nt: TGCGCCAGCAGCCAAGACCTAAGACGAGGCTCCTATAACTCCTACGAGCAGTACTTC; d_call: -; j_call: TRBJ2-7; clone_size: -; v_call: TRBV4-3
cdr3_aa: CASSLGQGGWTEAFF; cdr3_nt: TGCGCCAGCAGCTTAGGACAGGGCGGGTGGACTGAAGCTTTCTTT; d_call: TRBD1; j_call: TRBJ1-1; clone_size: -; v_call: TRBV5-1
cdr3_aa: CASSPATSLGTQYF; cdr3_nt: TGTGCCAGCAGCCCAGCGACTAGCCTCGGGACCCAGTACTTC; d_call: TRBD2; j_call: TRBJ2-5; clone_size: -; v_call: TRBV7-2
cdr3_aa: CASSQGSGAGGTDTQYF; cdr3_nt: TGCGCCAGCAGCCAAGGCTCTGGCGCGGGGGGCACAGATACGCAGTATTTT; d_call: TRBD2; j_call: TRBJ2-3; clone_size: -; v_call: TRBV4-1
cdr3_aa: CASSPGAGASYNEQFF; cdr3_nt: TGTGCCAGCAGCCCGGGGGCGGGGGCCAGCTACAATGAGCAGTTCTTC; d_call: -; j_call: TRBJ2-1; clone_size: -; v_call: TRBV5-4
cdr3_aa: CASSQRYYSEQFF; cdr3_nt: TGCGCCAGCAGCCAACGGTATTACAGTGAGCAGTTCTTC; d_call: -; j_call: TRBJ2-1; clone_size: -; v_call: TRBV4-3
cdr3_aa: CASSQPGTALRGQYF; cdr3_nt: TGTGCCAGCAGCCAACCCGGGACAGCTCTACGAGGGCAGTACTTC; d_call: TRBD1; j_call: TRBJ2-5; clone_size: -; v_call: TRBV14
cdr3_aa: CAIRAGATEAFF; cdr3_nt: TGTGCCATCAGGGCGGGGGCAACTGAAGCTTTCTTT; d_call: -; j_call: TRBJ1-1; clone_size: -; v_call: TRBV10-3
cdr3_aa: CASRPRTGATYGYTF; cdr3_nt: TGTGCCAGCAGACCCCGGACAGGGGCGACCTATGGCTACACCTTC; d_call: TRBD1; j_call: TRBJ1-2; clone_size: -; v_call: TRBV6-5